These 25 T cell receptor beta chains came from one sample sequenced in a study of blood T cell repertoires in COVID-19. The repertoire was sequenced with immunoSEQ multiplex PCR; TCRdb's copy has only in-frame clones and lacks some. The sample records 200,000 to 300,000 clones, approximately 92% being singletons. The sequenced material came from peripheral blood. The receptors stem from a person between 18 and 35 years old with COVID-19, enrolled during active disease.

This clone was counted once. This rearrangement joins TRBV7-8 to TRBJ2-7; 10 bases align to TRBD2. V lost 2 bases to trimming and J lost 6 bases; unmatched junction nucleotides: 10. Germline lookup yields CDR1 SGHVS and CDR2 FQNEAQ. This CDR3 is built from 16 residues. Written as DNA, the CDR3 is TGTGCCAGCAGCTTAACAAGGTCGGGACTAGCGTTCGAGCAGTACTTC. This encodes CASSLTRSGLAFEQYF.

The chain uses TRBV29-1 and TRBJ1-1; D might be TRBD1 (5 bases). CDR1 is SQVTM, CDR2 ANQGSEA, per germline. This CDR3 has 13 amino acids. The ends were cut back, 2 bases at V and 3 bases at J, with 10 bases in the middle. CDR3 amino acids: CSVETGQYTEAFF. In DNA, the CDR3 is TGCAGCGTTGAAACAGGCCAGTACACTGAAGCTTTCTTT. Together with reference TRBV29-1 and TRBJ1-1, the CDR3 gives the full variable domain: SAVISQKPSRDICQRGTSLTIQCQVDSQVTMMFWYRQQPGQSLTLIATANQGSEATYESGFVIDKFPISRPNLTFSTLTVSNMSPEDSSIYLCSVETGQYTEAFFGQGTRLTVV.

This clone has just one count. The chain employs TRBV19 and TRBJ1-2; D may be TRBD1 (5 bases). CDR3 length equals 15 residues. From germline, CDR1 is LNHDA and CDR2 SQIVND (reference sequence). V gave up 4 bases and J gave up 5 bases, with 17 bases separating them. Here the CDR3 DNA reads TGTGCCAGTAGTACCCCCTCCCGGGGGGGATATGGCTACACCTTC. It is translated as CASSTPSRGGYGYTF.

V usage is TRBV2 and J usage is TRBJ2-7; D unclear. The V end lost 0 bases, the J end lost 1 base, and 10 bases lay between the germline ends. This CDR3 has 15 amino acids. Germline assignment: CDR1 SNHLY and CDR2 FYNNEI. The CDR3 sequence: CASSEARRLSYEQYF. CDR3 sequence (DNA): TGTGCCAGCAGTGAAGCGCGGCGGTTGTCCTACGAGCAGTACTTC.

This clone was found once. CDR3 DNA sequence: TGTGCCAGCAGCTTGCAGGGGACAGGGTTTTACGGGGAGCTGTTTTTT. This translates into CASSLQGTGFYGELFF. The chain couples TRBV5-6 to TRBJ2-2; 9 bases map to TRBD1. Germline CDR1 is SGHDT and CDR2 is YYEEEE. The V gene end was trimmed by 1 base and the J gene end by 7 bases; junction bases not matched to a gene: 8. CDR3 length: 16 amino acids.

The rearrangement uses TRBV28 and TRBJ2-7; 11 bases map to TRBD2. Germline-derived CDR1 and CDR2 are MDHEN and SYDVKM. After removal of 3 bases from V and 3 bases from J, the junction contained 4 bases not matched to a gene. The CDR3 extends over 15 amino acids. CDR3 loop: CASSLGGLADYEQYF. The CDR3 DNA reads as TGTGCCAGCAGTTTGGGGGGACTAGCGGACTACGAGCAGTACTTC.

This rearrangement joins TRBV2 to TRBJ2-5; D is perhaps TRBD1 (7 bases). V lost 7 bases and J 4 bases, leaving 16 bases between the germline ends. From germline, CDR1 is SNHLY and CDR2 FYNNEI. This CDR3 contains 14 residues. The CDR3 loop is CASTGERQGETQYF. In DNA form, the CDR3 reads TGTGCCAGCACGGGGGAAAGACAGGGAGAGACCCAGTACTTC.

The rearrangement joins TRBV9 to TRBJ2-3; possible D gene TRBD2, 6 bases. In germline, CDR1 is SGDLS, CDR2 YYNGEE. V shed 2 bases and J shed 7 bases, with 17 bases lying between them. CDR3 length equals 15 residues. CDR3 sequence reads: CASSVVHGGVNTQYF. The CDR3 DNA follows: TGTGCCAGCAGCGTCGTCCATGGAGGGGTAAATACGCAGTATTTT.

This clone is a singleton in its sample. The chain carries TRBV5-5 and TRBJ2-1, with D possibly being TRBD2 (5 bases). CDR1 and CDR2 (germline): SGHKS, YYEKEE (reference sequence). This CDR3 contains 16 residues. V lost 2 bases to trimming and J lost 8 bases, with 20 bases between them. CDR3 bases: TGTGCCAGCAGCTTCGGGGTGCACGCGGCAGTGTATGAGCAGTTCTTC. It translates to CASSFGVHAAVYEQFF. The entire variable domain, with the rest obtained from reference TRBV5-5 and TRBJ2-1, is as follows: DAGVTQSPTHLIKTRGQQVTLRCSPISGHKSVSWYQQVLGQGPQFIFQYYEKEERGRGNFPDRFSARQFPNYSSELNVNALLLGDSALYLCASSFGVHAAVYEQFFGPGTRLTVL.

V usage is TRBV6-5 and J usage is TRBJ2-1, with 8 bases matching TRBD2. J was trimmed by 6 bases and V by 3 bases; bases with no gene match: 10. This CDR3 has 16 amino acids. Germline V gene data show CDR1 as MNHEY and CDR2 as SVGAGI. This CDR3 is CASSYSGLGIINEQFF. The CDR3 DNA sequence: TGTGCCAGCAGTTATTCGGGACTAGGGATTATCAATGAGCAGTTCTTC.

The chain carries TRBV5-6 and TRBJ2-7; tentative D call: TRBD2 (5 bases). V dropped 0 bases and J dropped 5 bases, with 18 bases sitting between them. In germline, CDR1 is SGHDT, CDR2 YYEEEE. CDR3 length: 16 residues. CDR3 bases: TGTGCCAGCAGCTTGGATTGGGCTAGCTATGACGACGAGCAGTACTTC. Residues: CASSLDWASYDDEQYF.

This chain connects TRBV5-4 to TRBJ2-4; 9 bases fit TRBD2. The V gene end was trimmed by 3 bases and the J gene end by 8 bases; junction bases not matched to a gene: 9. CDR3 length: 15 amino acids. Germline loops: CDR1 SGHNT, CDR2 YYREEE (reference sequence). In nucleotides, the CDR3 is TGTGCCAGCAGCTCTATCCTAGCGGGGTCGGACATTCAGTACTTC. Residues: CASSSILAGSDIQYF.

This clone was detected only once. This chain links TRBV2 with TRBJ2-2; maybe TRBD1 (5 bases). Germline V gene lookup returns CDR1 SNHLY and CDR2 FYNNEI. Trimming stripped 5 bases from V and 4 bases from J, with 11 bases between. The CDR3 is 14 amino acids. This CDR3 reads CASSKGWGTGELFF. CDR3 DNA: TGTGCCAGCAGTAAGGGGTGGGGCACCGGGGAGCTGTTTTTT.

This clone turned up a few times. The gene calls are TRBV20-1 and TRBJ1-2; tentative D call: TRBD1 (5 bases). Trimming removed 5 bases from V and 8 bases from J, with 12 bases in between. Per the germline V gene, CDR1 is DFQATT and CDR2 is SNEGSKA (reference sequence). The CDR3 runs 11 residues. In nucleotides, the CDR3 is TGCAGTGCTGGCAGGGAGGTAGGCTACACCTTC. This sequence encodes CSAGREVGYTF.

The V gene is TRBV5-4, the J gene TRBJ2-5; 7 positions match TRBD2. The J segment lost 2 bases and the V segment lost 7 bases, leaving 11 bases of the junction unmatched. This CDR3 has 15 amino acids. Germline assignment: CDR1 SGHNT and CDR2 YYREEE (reference sequence). The CDR3 DNA follows: TGTGCCAGCGGGGGGGAGGGGACGCTTCAAGAGACCCAGTACTTC. Translated: CASGGEGTLQETQYF. Variable domain in full (rest from reference TRBV5-4 and TRBJ2-5): ETGVTQSPTHLIKTRGQQVTLRCSSQSGHNTVSWYQQALGQGPQFIFQYYREEENGRGNFPPRFSGLQFPNYSSELNVNALELDDSALYLCASGGEGTLQETQYFGPGTRLLVL.

The gene calls are TRBV7-9 and TRBJ2-1, with 10 nucleotides matching TRBD1. The junction had 9 bases not matched to a gene; V was cut back by 5 bases and J by 5 bases. This CDR3 comprises 16 residues. CDR1 and CDR2 (germline): SEHNR, FQNEAQ (reference sequence). CDR3 nucleotides: TGTGCCAGCAGCCTTCCGGGACAGGGGTTCCACAATGAGCAGTTCTTC. This encodes CASSLPGQGFHNEQFF.

The chain joins TRBV29-1 to TRBJ1-3; D remains unclear. Trimming removed 7 bases at V and 0 bases at J, with 10 bases between. The CDR3 is 13 amino acids. Germline lookup yields CDR1 SQVTM and CDR2 ANQGSEA. The CDR3 loop reads CSAQQSSGNTIYF. The CDR3 nucleotides are TGCAGCGCCCAACAGAGCTCTGGAAACACCATATATTTT.

The chain combines TRBV19 with TRBJ2-7, with TRBD1 as a possible D gene (8 bases). Germline V CDR1 and CDR2: LNHDA, SQIVND (reference sequence). Trimming took off 5 bases at V and 5 bases at J, with 22 bases between the two ends. The CDR3 runs 16 residues. The CDR3 sequence is CASSLAGGQGGNEQYF. The CDR3 DNA reads TGTGCCAGTAGTCTGGCTGGCGGACAGGGAGGGAACGAGCAGTACTTC.

This clone was counted once. The genes are TRBV2 and TRBJ1-5; no clear D gene. The CDR3 extends over 14 amino acids. Trimming removed 6 bases from V and 0 bases from J, with 9 bases in between. CDR1 and CDR2 from the germline V gene are SNHLY and FYNNEI. CDR3 loop: CASSDKNSNQPQHF. The CDR3 nucleotides read TGTGCCAGCAGCGACAAGAATAGCAATCAGCCCCAGCATTTT. The full variable domain, rest sourced from reference TRBV2 and TRBJ1-5, is EPEVTQTPSHQVTQMGQEVILRCVPISNHLYFYWYRQILGQKVEFLVSFYNNEISEKSEIFDDQFSVERPDGSNFTLKIRSTKLEDSAMYFCASSDKNSNQPQHFGDGTRLSIL.

V is TRBV6-5 and J is TRBJ2-7; 7 bases match TRBD1. The germline gives CDR1 MNHEY, CDR2 SVGAGI. Trimming at V came to 4 bases and at J to 10 bases, leaving 7 bases not matched to a gene. This CDR3 comprises 12 residues. The DNA for the CDR3 is TGTGCCAGCAGTTCCTCAGGGGGAGTTCAGTACTTC. Translated: CASSSSGGVQYF.

The chain combines TRBV6-5 with TRBJ1-1; D is possibly TRBD1 (6 bases). The germline CDR1 and CDR2 sequences are MNHEY and SVGAGI. CDR3 length: 13 residues. V lost 6 bases and J 8 bases, leaving 16 bases between the germline ends. CDR3 residues: CASRVQGTWEAFF. The CDR3 DNA follows: TGTGCCAGCAGGGTACAGGGAACTTGGGAAGCTTTCTTT.

The chain recombines TRBV19 with TRBJ1-4, with D hard to call. Germline-derived CDR1 and CDR2 are LNHDA and SQIVND (reference sequence). V was pared by 5 bases and J by 5 bases, with 9 bases between. This CDR3 region has 13 residues. CDR3 protein: CASSASRNEKLFF. DNA of the CDR3: TGTGCCAGTAGTGCCTCTCGGAATGAAAAACTGTTTTTT. Supplemented by reference TRBV19 and TRBJ1-4, the full variable domain reads DGGITQSPKYLFRKEGQNVTLSCEQNLNHDAMYWYRQDPGQGLRLIYYSQIVNDFQKGDIAEGYSVSREKKESFPLTVTSAQKNPTAFYLCASSASRNEKLFFGSGTQLSVL.

The CDR3 bases are TGTGCCAGCAGTTTATCTTCCGGTGGGGTGGGACTTGAAGCTTTCTTT. Translation gives CASSLSSGGVGLEAFF. The chain is built from TRBV27 and TRBJ1-1; a possible D gene is TRBD1 (5 bases). The germline V and J ends were trimmed by 0 bases and 7 bases, with 18 bases remaining between them. The CDR3 is made up of 16 amino acids. CDR1 is MNHEY and CDR2 is SMNVEV in the germline V gene (reference sequence).

The chain couples TRBV28 to TRBJ1-2, with D possibly matching TRBD1 (5 bases). Germline CDR1 MDHEN, CDR2 SYDVKM. The CDR3 loop spans 14 amino acids. The V gene lost 5 bases and the J gene lost 7 bases, with 17 bases spanning the gap. In DNA, the CDR3 is TGTGCCAGCAGTCCCCCCGCAGGGTTCGGTGGCTACACCTTC. It yields the protein CASSPPAGFGGYTF.

This clone was recorded only once. This chain uses TRBV6-2 or TRBV6-3 with TRBJ2-2, with a weak D call TRBD2 (6 bases). Germline V CDR1 and CDR2: MNHEY, SVGEGT. This CDR3 spans 13 amino acids. Trimming took off 3 bases at V and 8 bases at J, with 10 bases between the two ends. Here the CDR3 reads CASSYLGGGELFF. For the CDR3, the DNA is TGTGCCAGCAGTTATTTGGGAGGTGGGGAGCTGTTTTTT.